This T cell receptor (beta chain) was captured by sequencing in a study of cytomegalovirus exposure and HLA in healthy donors. The PCR was carried out with 60 Vbeta primers and 13 Jbeta primers. Profiling relied on immunoSEQ multiplex PCR, and the TCRdb table lists in-frame clones only, not all of them. This table lists approximately 52,000 clones. Note on this clone: Its target is not known.

Points from the study as a whole: Donors belonging to an Asian-associated ancestry cluster reportedly showed fewer N-insertions in productive TCRs than the roughly 670-donor mean, according to what a later analysis found. Associated with cytomegalovirus, according to the listing, were 150 to 200 TCR beta chains.

The CDR3 has 16 amino acids. The V and J ends lost 4 bases and 6 bases respectively, with 19 bases between them. Germline V gives CDR1 SGHDT, CDR2 YYEEEE. This TCR was recovered from a woman aged 60-70 years in good health and CMV-seropositive. The chain combines TRBV5-6 with TRBJ1-4, with D possibly TRBD1 on 6 matching bases. The sequencing input was PBMCs. CDR3 in DNA: TGTGCCAGCAGCCCCGGACAGAAAGGGCGGGATGAAAAACTGTTTTTT. It encodes CASSPGQKGRDEKLFF.